This T cell receptor (beta chain) was found in a study of shared clonotypes between healthy human individuals. Regarding this clone: Its antigen is still unknown.

The repertoire was sequenced with immunoSEQ multiplex PCR; TCRdb's copy has only in-frame clones and lacks some. Of more than 2,000,000 clones listed, 85% to 95% are singletons. Recent acute infections and vaccinations were absent in the healthy HIV-negative adult donors. This CDR3 contains 21 residues. Study-wide findings and caveats: Clonotypes shared by all four donors outscored non-shared clonotypes in generation probability. Rarefaction gave evidence that sorted-subset sequencing remained incomplete despite large depth.

This chain uses TRBV1 with TRBJ2-6; whether TRBD2, the table's D call, matches the DNA was not checked. TRBV1 is a pseudogene segment. The origin of this receptor is a young man in good health. Material: naive CD4+ T cells sorted from blood. Subset: CD45RA+ positively selected. Written as DNA, the CDR3 is TGCACCAGCAGCCAAGAACGCCATCAGGCGGGCCCGCACCCTGGGGCCAACGTCCTGACTTTC. It translates to CTSSQERHQAGPHPGANVLTF.